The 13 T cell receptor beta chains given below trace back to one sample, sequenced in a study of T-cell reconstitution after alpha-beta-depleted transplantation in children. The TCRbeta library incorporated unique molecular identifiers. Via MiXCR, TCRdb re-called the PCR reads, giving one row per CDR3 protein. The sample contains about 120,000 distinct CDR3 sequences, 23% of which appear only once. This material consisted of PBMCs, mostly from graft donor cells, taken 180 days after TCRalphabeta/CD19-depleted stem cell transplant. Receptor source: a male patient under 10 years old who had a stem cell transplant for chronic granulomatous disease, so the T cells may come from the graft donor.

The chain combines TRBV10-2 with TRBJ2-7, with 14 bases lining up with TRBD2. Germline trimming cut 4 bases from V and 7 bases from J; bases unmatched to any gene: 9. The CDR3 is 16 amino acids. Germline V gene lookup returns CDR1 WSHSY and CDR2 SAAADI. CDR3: CASSGPGTSGRQEQYF. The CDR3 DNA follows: TGCGCCAGCAGTGGGCCGGGGACTAGCGGGAGACAAGAGCAGTACTTC.

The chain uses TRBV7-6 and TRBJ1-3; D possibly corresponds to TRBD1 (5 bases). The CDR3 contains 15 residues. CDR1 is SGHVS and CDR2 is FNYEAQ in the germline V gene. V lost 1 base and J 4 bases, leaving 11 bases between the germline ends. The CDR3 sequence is CASSLGQGSGNTIYF. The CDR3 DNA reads TGTGCCAGCAGCTTAGGGCAGGGATCCGGAAACACCATATATTTT.

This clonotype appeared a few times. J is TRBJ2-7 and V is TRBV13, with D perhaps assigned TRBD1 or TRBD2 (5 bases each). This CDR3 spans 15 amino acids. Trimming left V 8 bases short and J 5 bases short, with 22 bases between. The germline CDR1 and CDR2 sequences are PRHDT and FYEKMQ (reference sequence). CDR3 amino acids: CASSAGAGNIHEQYF. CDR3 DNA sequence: TGTGCCAGCTCCGCCGGGGCAGGGAATATCCACGAGCAGTACTTC.

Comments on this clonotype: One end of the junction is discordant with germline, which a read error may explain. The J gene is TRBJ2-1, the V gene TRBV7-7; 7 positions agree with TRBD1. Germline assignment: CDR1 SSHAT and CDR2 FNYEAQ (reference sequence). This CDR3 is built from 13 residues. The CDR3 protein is CASSEDRDVEQFF. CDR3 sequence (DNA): TGTGCTAGCAGCGAAGACAGGGATGTTGAGCAGTTCTTC.

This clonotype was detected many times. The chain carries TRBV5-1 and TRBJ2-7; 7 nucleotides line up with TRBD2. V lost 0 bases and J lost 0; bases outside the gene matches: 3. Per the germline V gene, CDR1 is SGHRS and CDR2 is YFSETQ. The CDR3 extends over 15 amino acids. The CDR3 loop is CASSLASGISYEQYF. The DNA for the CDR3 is TGCGCCAGCAGCTTGGCAAGCGGGATCTCCTACGAGCAGTACTTC.

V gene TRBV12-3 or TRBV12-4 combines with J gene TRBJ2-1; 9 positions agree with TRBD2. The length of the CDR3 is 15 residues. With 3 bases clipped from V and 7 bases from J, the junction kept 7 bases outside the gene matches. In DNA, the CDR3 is TGTGCCAGCAGTTTTGCACTAGCGGGTACAAATGAGCAGTTCTTC. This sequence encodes CASSFALAGTNEQFF.

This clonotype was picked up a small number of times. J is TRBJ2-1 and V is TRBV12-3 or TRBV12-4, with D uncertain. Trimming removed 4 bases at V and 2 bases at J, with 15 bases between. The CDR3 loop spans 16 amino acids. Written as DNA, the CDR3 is TGTGCCAGCAGTTCACATGGGAAGGAGACCTACAATGAGCAGTTCTTC. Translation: CASSSHGKETYNEQFF.

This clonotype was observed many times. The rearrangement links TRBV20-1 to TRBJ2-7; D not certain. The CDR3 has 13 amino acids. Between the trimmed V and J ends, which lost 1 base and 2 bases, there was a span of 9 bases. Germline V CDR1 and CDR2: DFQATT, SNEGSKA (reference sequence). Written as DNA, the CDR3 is TGCAGTGCTAGAGTCATAGGCGCCTACGAGCAGTACTTC. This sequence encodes CSARVIGAYEQYF.

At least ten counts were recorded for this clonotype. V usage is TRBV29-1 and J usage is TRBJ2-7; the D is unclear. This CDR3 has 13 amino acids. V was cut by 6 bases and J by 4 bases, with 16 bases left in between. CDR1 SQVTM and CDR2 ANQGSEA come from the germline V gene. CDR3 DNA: TGCAGCGTCGCCCACGGTCAGCTTTACGAGCAGTACTTC. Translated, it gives CSVAHGQLYEQYF.

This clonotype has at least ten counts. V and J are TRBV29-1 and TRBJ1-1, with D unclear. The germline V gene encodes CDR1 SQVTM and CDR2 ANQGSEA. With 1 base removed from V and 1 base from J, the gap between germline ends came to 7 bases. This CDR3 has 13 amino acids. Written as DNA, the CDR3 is TGCAGCGTTGAAGTCAGATCGAACACTGAAGCTTTCTTT. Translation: CSVEVRSNTEAFF.

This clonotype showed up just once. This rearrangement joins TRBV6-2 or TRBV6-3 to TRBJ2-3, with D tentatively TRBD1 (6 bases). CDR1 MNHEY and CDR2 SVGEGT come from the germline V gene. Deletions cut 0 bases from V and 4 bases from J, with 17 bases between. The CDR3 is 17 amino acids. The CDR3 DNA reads TGTGCCAGCAGTTACTCAAGTTCAGCAGGGGCCTCAGATACGCAGTATTTT. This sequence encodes CASSYSSSAGASDTQYF.

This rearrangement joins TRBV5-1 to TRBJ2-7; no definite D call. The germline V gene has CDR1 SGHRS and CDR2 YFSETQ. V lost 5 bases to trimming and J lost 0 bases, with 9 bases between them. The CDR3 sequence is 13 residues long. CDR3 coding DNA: TGCGCCAGCAGGCCCTTAAGCTCCTACGAGCAGTACTTC. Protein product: CASRPLSSYEQYF. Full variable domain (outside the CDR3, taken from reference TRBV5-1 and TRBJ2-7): KAGVTQTPRYLIKTRGQQVTLSCSPISGHRSVSWYQQTPGQGLQFLFEYFSETQRNKGNFPGRFSGRQFSNSRSEMNVSTLELGDSALYLCASRPLSSYEQYFGPGTRLTVT.

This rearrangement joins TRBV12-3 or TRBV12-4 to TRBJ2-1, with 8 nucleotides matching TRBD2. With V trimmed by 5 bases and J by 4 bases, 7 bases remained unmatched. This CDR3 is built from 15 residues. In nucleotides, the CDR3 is TGTGCCAGCAGTCCGAGACTAGCGTGGTACAATGAGCAGTTCTTC. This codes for CASSPRLAWYNEQFF.